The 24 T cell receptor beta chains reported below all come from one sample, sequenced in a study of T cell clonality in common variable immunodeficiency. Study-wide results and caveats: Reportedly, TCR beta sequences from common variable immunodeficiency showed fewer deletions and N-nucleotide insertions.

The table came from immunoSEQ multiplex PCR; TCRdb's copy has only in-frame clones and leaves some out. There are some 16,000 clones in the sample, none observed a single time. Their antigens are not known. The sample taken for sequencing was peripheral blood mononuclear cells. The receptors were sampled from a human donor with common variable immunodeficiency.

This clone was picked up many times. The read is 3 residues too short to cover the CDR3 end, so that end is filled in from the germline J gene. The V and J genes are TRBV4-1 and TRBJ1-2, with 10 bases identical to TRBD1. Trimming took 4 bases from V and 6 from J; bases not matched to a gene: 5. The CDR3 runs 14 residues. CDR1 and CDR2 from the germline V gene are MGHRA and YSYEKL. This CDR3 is CASSREGQGNGYTF. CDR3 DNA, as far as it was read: TGCGCCAGCAGCCGAGAGGGACAGGGGAATGGC.

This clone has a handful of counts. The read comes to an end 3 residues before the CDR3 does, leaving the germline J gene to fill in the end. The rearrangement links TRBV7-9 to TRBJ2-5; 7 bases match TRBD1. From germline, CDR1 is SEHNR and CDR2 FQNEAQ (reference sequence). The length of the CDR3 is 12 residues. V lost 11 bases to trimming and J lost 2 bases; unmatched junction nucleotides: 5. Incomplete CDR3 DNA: TGTGCCGCCGGGACAGTACAAGAGACC. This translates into CAAGTVQET. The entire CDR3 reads CAAGTVQETQYF.

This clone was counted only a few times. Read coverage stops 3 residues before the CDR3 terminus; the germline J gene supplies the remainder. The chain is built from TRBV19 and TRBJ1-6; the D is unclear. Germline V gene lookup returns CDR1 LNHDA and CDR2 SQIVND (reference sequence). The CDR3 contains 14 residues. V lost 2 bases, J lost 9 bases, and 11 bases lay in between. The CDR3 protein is CASSITGVGSPLHF. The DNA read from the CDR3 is TGTGCCAGTAGTATAACCGGGGTTGGTTCACCC.

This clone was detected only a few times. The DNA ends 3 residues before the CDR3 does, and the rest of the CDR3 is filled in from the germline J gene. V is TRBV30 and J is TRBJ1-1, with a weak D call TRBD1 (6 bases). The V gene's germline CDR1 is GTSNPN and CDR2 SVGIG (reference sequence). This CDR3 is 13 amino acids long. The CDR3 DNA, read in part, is TGTGCCTGTCCCAAGAGGGCCGGGACAGAA. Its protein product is CACPKRAGTE. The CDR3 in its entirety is CACPKRAGTEAFF.

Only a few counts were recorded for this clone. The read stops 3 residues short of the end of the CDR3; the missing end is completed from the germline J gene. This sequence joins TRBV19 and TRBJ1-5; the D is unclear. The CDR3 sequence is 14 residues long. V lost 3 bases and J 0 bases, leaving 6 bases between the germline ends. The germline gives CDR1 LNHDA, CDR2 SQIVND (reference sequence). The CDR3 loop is CASSIQDSNQPQHF. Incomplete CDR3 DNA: TGTGCCAGTAGTATCCAGGATAGCAATCAGCCC.

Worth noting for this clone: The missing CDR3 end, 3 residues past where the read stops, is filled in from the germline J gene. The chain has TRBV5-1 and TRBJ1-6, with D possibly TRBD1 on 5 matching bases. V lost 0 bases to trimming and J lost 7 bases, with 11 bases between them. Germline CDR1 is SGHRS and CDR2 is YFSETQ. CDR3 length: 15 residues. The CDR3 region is CASSLGQGGNSPLHF. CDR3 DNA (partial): TGCGCCAGCAGCTTGGGGCAGGGTGGAAATTCACCC.

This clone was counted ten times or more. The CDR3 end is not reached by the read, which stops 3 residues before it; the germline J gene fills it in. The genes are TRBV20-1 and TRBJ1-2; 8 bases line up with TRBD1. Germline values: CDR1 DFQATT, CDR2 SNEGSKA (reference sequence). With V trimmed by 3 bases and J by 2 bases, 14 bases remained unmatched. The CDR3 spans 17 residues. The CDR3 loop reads CSAREWSGGAENYGYTF. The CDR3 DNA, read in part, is TGCAGTGCTAGGGAATGGTCAGGGGGCGCGGAGAACTATGGC.

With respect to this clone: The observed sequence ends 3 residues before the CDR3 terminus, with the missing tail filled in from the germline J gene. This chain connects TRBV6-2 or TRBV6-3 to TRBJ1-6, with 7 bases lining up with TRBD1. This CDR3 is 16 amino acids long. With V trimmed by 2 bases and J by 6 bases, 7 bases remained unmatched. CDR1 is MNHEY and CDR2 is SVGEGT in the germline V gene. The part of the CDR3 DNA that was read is TGTGCCAGCAGTTACAGGGGGCCAGGGAGTAATTCACCC. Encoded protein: CASSYRGPGSNSP. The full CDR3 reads CASSYRGPGSNSPLHF.

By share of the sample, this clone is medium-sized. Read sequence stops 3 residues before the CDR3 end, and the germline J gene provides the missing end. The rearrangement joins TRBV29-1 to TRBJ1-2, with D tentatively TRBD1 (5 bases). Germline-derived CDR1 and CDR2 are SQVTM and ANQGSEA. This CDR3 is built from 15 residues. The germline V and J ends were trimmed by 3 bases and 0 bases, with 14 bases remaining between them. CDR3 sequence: CSVEGRVGANYGYTF. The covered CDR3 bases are TGCAGCGTTGAGGGCAGGGTAGGAGCTAACTATGGC.

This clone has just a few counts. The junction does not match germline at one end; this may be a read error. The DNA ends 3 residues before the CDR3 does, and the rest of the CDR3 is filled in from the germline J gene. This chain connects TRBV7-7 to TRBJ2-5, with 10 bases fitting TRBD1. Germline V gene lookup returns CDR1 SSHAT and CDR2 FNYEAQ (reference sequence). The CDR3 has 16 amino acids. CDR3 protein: CASSRDRGRGEETQYF. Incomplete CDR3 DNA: TGTGCTAGCAGCCGTGACAGGGGGCGCGGAGAAGAGACC.

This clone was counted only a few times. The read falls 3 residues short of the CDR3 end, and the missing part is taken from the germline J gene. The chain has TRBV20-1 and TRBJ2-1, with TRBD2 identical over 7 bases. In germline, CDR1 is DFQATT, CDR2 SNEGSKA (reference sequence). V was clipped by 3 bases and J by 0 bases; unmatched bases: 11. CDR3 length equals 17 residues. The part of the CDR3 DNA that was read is TGCAGTGCTAGCCCCTCCTTAGCGGGTAGCTCCTACAATGAG. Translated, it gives CSASPSLAGSSYNE. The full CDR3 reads CSASPSLAGSSYNEQFF.

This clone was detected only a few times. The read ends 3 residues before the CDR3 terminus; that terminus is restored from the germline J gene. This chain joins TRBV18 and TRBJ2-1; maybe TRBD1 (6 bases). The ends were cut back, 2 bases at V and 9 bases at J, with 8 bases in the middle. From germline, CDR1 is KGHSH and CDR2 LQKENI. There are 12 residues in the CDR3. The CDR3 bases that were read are TGTGCCAGCTCACCAACAGGGTTTGAG. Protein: CASSPTGFE. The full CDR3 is CASSPTGFEQFF.

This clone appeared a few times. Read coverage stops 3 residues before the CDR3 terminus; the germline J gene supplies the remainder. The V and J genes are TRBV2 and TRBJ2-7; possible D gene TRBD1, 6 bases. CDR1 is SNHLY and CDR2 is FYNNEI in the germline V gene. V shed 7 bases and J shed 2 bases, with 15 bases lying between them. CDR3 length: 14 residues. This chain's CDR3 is CASIRQGNTYEQYF. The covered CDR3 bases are TGTGCCAGCATTCGGCAGGGGAATACCTACGAG. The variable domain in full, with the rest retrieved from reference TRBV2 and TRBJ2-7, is EPEVTQTPSHQVTQMGQEVILRCVPISNHLYFYWYRQILGQKVEFLVSFYNNEISEKSEIFDDQFSVERPDGSNFTLKIRSTKLEDSAMYFCASIRQGNTYEQYFGPGTRLTVT.

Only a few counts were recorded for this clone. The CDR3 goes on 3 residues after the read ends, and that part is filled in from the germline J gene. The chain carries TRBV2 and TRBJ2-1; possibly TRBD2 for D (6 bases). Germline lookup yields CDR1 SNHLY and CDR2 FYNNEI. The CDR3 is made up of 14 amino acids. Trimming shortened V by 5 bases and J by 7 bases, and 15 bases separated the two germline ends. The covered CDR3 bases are TGTGCCAGCAGTTGGGTGACTAGAGCTAATGAG. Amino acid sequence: CASSWVTRANE. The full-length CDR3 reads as CASSWVTRANEQFF. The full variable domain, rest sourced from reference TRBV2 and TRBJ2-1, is EPEVTQTPSHQVTQMGQEVILRCVPISNHLYFYWYRQILGQKVEFLVSFYNNEISEKSEIFDDQFSVERPDGSNFTLKIRSTKLEDSAMYFCASSWVTRANEQFFGPGTRLTVL.

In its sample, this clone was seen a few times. The CDR3: CAWMDRGTYEQYF. Partial CDR3 DNA: TGTGCCTGGATGGACAGGGGCACCTACGAG. This chain joins TRBV30 and TRBJ2-7; 9 positions agree with TRBD1. The CDR3 goes on 3 residues after the read ends, and that part is filled in from the germline J gene. The CDR3 is 13 residues long. The V and J ends lost 4 bases and 2 bases, in that order; junction bases with no gene match: 3. The V gene's germline CDR1 is GTSNPN and CDR2 SVGIG (reference sequence). The whole variable domain, remainder taken from reference TRBV30 and TRBJ2-7, is SQTIHQWPATLVQPVGSPLSLECTVEGTSNPNLYWYRQAAGRGLQLLFYSVGIGQISSEVPQNLSASRPQDRQFILSSKKLLLSDSGFYLCAWMDRGTYEQYFGPGTRLTVT.

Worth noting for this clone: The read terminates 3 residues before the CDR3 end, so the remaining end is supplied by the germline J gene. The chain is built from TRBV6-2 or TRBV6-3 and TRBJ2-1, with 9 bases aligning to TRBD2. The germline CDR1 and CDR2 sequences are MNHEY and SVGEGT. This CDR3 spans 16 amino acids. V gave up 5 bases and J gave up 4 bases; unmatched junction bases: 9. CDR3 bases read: TGTGCCAGCAGTACATTCGCGGGGGGGCGTTACAATGAG. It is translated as CASSTFAGGRYNE. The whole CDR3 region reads CASSTFAGGRYNEQFF.

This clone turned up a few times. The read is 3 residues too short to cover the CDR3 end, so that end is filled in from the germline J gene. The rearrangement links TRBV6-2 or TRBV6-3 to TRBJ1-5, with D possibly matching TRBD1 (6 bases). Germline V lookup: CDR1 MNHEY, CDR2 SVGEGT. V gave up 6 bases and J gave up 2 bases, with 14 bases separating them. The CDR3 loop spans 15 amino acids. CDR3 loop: CASSLAGGGNQPQHF. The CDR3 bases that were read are TGTGCCAGCAGCCTGGCGGGGGGCGGCAATCAGCCC.

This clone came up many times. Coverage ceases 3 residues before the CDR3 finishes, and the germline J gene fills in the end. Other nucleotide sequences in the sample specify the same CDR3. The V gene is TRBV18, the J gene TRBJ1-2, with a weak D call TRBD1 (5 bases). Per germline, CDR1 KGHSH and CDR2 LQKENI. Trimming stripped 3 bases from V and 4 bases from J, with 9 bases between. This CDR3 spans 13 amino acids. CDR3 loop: CASSPQDSYGYTF. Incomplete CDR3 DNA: TGTGCCAGCTCACCCCAAGACAGCTATGGC.

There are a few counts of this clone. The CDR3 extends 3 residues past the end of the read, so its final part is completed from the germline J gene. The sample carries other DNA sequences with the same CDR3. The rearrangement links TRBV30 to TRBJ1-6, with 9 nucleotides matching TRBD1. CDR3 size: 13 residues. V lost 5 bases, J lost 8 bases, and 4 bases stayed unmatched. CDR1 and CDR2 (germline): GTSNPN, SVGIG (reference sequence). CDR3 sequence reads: CAWAQGADSPLHF. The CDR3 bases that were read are TGTGCCTGGGCACAGGGGGCAGATTCACCC.

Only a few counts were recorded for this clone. The CDR3 reads CASSLDAGMGTDTQYF. The CDR3 DNA, read in part, is TGTGCCAGCAGCTTAGACGCGGGGATGGGTACAGATACG. The rearrangement links TRBV7-8 to TRBJ2-3; D might be TRBD2 (6 bases). The read ends 3 residues before the CDR3 terminus; that terminus is restored from the germline J gene. Looked up from germline, CDR1 is SGHVS and CDR2 is FQNEAQ. V dropped 1 base and J dropped 3 bases, with 14 bases sitting between them. This CDR3 comprises 16 residues.

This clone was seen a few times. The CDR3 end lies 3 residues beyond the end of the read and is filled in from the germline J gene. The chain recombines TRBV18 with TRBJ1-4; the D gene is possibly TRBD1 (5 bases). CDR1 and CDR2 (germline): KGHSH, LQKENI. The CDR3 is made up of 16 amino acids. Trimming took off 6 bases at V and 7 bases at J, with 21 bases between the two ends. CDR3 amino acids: CASSGQGNTPGEKLFF. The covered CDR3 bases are TGTGCCAGCTCCGGGCAGGGTAATACTCCGGGTGAAAAA.

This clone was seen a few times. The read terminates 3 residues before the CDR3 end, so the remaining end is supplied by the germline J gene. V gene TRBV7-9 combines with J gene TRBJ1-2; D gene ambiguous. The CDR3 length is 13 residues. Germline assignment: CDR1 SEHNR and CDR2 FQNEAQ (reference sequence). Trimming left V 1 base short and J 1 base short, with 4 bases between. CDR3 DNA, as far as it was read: TGTGCCAGCAGCTTAGACAATAACTATGGC. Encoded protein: CASSLDNNYG. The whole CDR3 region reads CASSLDNNYGYTF.

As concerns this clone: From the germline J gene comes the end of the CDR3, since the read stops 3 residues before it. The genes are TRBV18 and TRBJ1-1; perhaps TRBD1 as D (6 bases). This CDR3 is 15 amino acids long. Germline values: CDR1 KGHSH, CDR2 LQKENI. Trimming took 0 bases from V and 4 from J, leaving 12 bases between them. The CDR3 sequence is CASSPPTGFGTEAFF. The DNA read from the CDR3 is TGTGCCAGCTCACCACCTACAGGGTTCGGCACTGAA.

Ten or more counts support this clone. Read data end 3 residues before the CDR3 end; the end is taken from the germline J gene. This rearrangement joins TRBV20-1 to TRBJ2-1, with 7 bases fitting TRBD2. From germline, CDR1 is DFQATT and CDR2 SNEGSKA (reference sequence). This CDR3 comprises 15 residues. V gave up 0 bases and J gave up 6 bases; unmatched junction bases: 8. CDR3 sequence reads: CSARDPKTSLNEQFF. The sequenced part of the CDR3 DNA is TGCAGTGCTAGAGATCCCAAGACTAGCCTCAATGAG.